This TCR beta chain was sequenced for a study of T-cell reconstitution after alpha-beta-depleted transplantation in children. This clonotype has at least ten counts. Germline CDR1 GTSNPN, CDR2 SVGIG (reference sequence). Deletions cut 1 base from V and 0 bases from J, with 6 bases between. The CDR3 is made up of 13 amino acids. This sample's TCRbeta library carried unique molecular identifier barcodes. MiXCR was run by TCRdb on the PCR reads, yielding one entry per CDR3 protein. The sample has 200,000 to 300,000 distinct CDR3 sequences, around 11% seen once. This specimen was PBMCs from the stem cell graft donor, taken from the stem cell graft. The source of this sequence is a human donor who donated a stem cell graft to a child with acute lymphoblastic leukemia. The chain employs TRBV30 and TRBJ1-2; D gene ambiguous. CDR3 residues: CAWSEGTNYGYTF. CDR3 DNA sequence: TGTGCCTGGAGTGAGGGCACTAACTATGGCTACACCTTC.